The TCR beta chain described here comes from a study of PD-L1 blockade in urothelial cancer. Across the whole study: In the patient group, most of the roughly 30 were males with bladder-origin urothelial cancer. Samples came from 3 weeks, at the second dose, and 6 weeks into treatment. When blood samples were assessed, the median T cell count was about 140,000.

General observations from the study: Improved survival was predicted by pretreatment blood TCR clonality below the median.

The CDR3 covers 11 residues. The ends were cut back, 4 bases at V and 5 bases at J, with 4 bases in the middle. Germline assignment: CDR1 KGHSH and CDR2 LQKENI. Turning to this clone: Its specificity is unknown.

TCRdb's copy holds only in-frame clones and misses some; the assay was immunoSEQ multiplex PCR. The sample has about 130,000 clones; around 85% are singletons. As for time point: pretreatment peripheral blood. The rearrangement uses TRBV18 and TRBJ2-3; D is unclear. This specimen was PBMCs, taken around atezolizumab (anti-PD-L1) treatment. The sequence derives from a man aged 50 to 59 with urothelial cancer. The CDR3 here is CASSRKDTQYF. In nucleotides, the CDR3 is TGTGCCAGCTCACGTAAAGATACGCAGTATTTT.